One sample yielded the 10 T cell receptor beta chains listed below, sequenced in a study of vaccination effects on CD4 cells after COVID-19. Only in-frame clones appear in the TCRdb table, and some are missing; sequencing was by immunoSEQ multiplex PCR. The sample shows around 41,000 clones, roughly 79% of them seen only once. No antigen has been identified for these receptors. Antigen-specific CD4+ T cell clonotypes were called by their expansion after viral peptide-pool culture in ViraFEST. Isolation of CD4+ T cells took place after 10 days of culture. Each vaccine recipient was nucleocapsid antibody negative and had no prior SARS-CoV-2 infection. Sequencing was performed on CD4+ T cells from PBMCs cultured with SARS-CoV-2 spike peptides, taken before COVID-19 vaccination. The receptor set was obtained from a human donor who received a COVID-19 vaccine.

V and J are TRBV7-8 and TRBJ2-7, with D maybe TRBD2 (6 bases). The V and J ends lost 11 bases and 4 bases respectively, with 21 bases between them. The CDR3 runs to 14 residues. The germline gives CDR1 SGHVS, CDR2 FQNEAQ. CDR3 protein: CASQQGRDSYEQYV. CDR3 sequence (DNA): TGTGCCTCCCAGCAGGGCAGGGACTCATACGAGCAGTACGTC.

The rearrangement links TRBV29-1 to TRBJ2-7; the D call may be TRBD1 or TRBD2 (5 bases each). V lost 7 bases, J lost 3 bases, and 13 bases lay in between. Germline CDR1 reads SQVTM; CDR2 reads ANQGSEA. The CDR3 has 12 residues. CDR3 in DNA: TGCAGCGCGATGGGGGACCACTACGAGCAGTACGTC. It codes for CSAMGDHYEQYV.

V and J are TRBV6-6 and TRBJ1-1, with a tentative D call TRBD1 (5 bases). This CDR3 region has 15 residues. CDR1 and CDR2 (germline): MNHNY, SVGAGI (reference sequence). V was shortened by 6 bases and J by 1 base, with 15 bases between the two germline ends. This CDR3 is CASRRGQGPNTEAFF. DNA for the CDR3: TGTGCCAGCAGACGAGGTCAGGGCCCGAACACTGAAGCTTTCTTT.

The chain joins TRBV2 to TRBJ2-5; no clear D. Looked up from germline, CDR1 is SNHLY and CDR2 is FYNNEI. The V and J ends lost 1 base and 6 bases respectively, with 6 bases between them. The CDR3 is 12 residues long. CDR3 protein: CASSEGPKTQYF. CDR3 sequence (DNA): TGTGCCAGCAGTGAAGGACCGAAGACCCAGTACTTC.

This chain links TRBV7-9 with TRBJ2-5; D possibly matches TRBD1 or TRBD2 (6 bases each). Germline-derived CDR1 and CDR2 are SEHNR and FQNEAQ (reference sequence). The CDR3 is 18 residues long. V lost 7 bases and J lost 5, with 29 bases in between. The CDR3 region is CASTRRGAVGLGGETQYF. For the CDR3, the DNA is TGTGCCAGCACCCGGAGGGGGGCAGTGGGGTTGGGAGGCGAGACCCAGTACTTC.

V is TRBV3-1 (or the pseudogene TRBV3-2) and J is TRBJ2-5; TRBD2 matches at 10 bases. In germline, CDR1 is LGHDT, CDR2 YNNKEL (reference sequence). J lost 3 bases, V lost 4 bases, and 5 bases had no gene match. The CDR3 consists of 15 residues. CDR3: CASSPRTSGEETQYF. The DNA for the CDR3 is TGTGCCAGCAGCCCCCGGACTAGCGGAGAAGAGACCCAGTACTTC.

The chain joins TRBV12-3 or TRBV12-4 to TRBJ2-7; D is possibly TRBD2 (5 bases). Trimming stripped 3 bases from V and 7 bases from J, with 10 bases between. The CDR3 totals 12 residues. CDR3 nucleotide sequence: TGTGCCAGCAGTTTCGGGGTCGGGGAGCAGTACGTC. This sequence encodes CASSFGVGEQYV.

The chain recombines TRBV6-4 with TRBJ1-1; D ambiguous. Trimming shortened V by 5 bases and J by 1 base, and 8 bases separated the two germline ends. The germline gives CDR1 MRHNA, CDR2 SNTAGT. The CDR3 totals 13 residues. CDR3 bases: TGTGCCAGCAGTCCCGGCCCGAACACTGAAGCTTTCTTT. Protein sequence: CASSPGPNTEAFF.

The chain links TRBV7-2 to TRBJ2-3, with D possibly being TRBD1 (5 bases). Per the germline V gene, CDR1 is SGHTA and CDR2 is FQGNSA. V lost 4 bases to trimming and J lost 1 base, with 15 bases between them. The CDR3 spans 16 residues. The CDR3 sequence: CASSSPAGHRTDTQYF. CDR3 nucleotides: TGTGCCAGCAGCTCTCCAGCCGGACATCGCACAGATACGCAGTATTTT.

This chain uses TRBV7-6 with TRBJ2-5; 10 bases agree with TRBD2. Trimming at V came to 5 bases and at J to 2 bases, leaving 11 bases not matched to a gene. The CDR3 is 17 residues long. Germline loops: CDR1 SGHVS, CDR2 FNYEAQ. CDR3 protein: CASSRIAGGNTQETQYF. The CDR3 nucleotides are TGTGCCAGCAGCCGAATAGCGGGGGGCAACACACAAGAGACCCAGTACTTC.